The rows below give T cell receptor beta chains drawn from one sample of a study of blood T cells in healthy people across ages. TCRdb re-called the 5' RACE reads through MiXCR, storing one row per CDR3 protein. The sample shows about 1.6 million distinct CDR3 sequences, 30% to 35% of them seen only once. Specimen: blood. The receptors derive from a woman between 25 and 40 years old in good health. Both conserved end residues are part of each CDR3. The order of the fields is CDR3 length, clone size, D gene, V gene, J gene, CDR3 protein, CDR3 DNA. The D gene is left open where the match is weak. Clone size is not always given. Where it is, it says once, few, many or a class for expanded clones.

cdr3_length: 12
clone_size: .
d_call: .
v_call: TRBV4-1
j_call: TRBJ2-5
cdr3_aa: CASSPSHETQYF
cdr3_nt: TGCGCCAGCAGCCCCTCACACGAGACCCAGTACTTC

cdr3_length: 14
clone_size: few
d_call: .
v_call: TRBV12-3/TRBV12-4
j_call: TRBJ1-1
cdr3_aa: CASSLAPERWGAFF
cdr3_nt: TGTGCCAGCAGTTTAGCCCCGGAGAGATGGGGGGCTTTCTTT

cdr3_length: 14
clone_size: few
d_call: TRBD1
v_call: TRBV11-3
j_call: TRBJ2-1
cdr3_aa: CASSTGQGNNEQFF
cdr3_nt: TGTGCCAGCAGCACGGGACAGGGGAACAATGAGCAGTTCTTC

cdr3_length: 13
clone_size: few
d_call: .
v_call: TRBV3-1
j_call: TRBJ1-1
cdr3_aa: CASSQDPKIAAFF
cdr3_nt: TGTGCCAGCAGCCAAGATCCTAAGATCGCCGCTTTCTTT

cdr3_length: 15
clone_size: .
d_call: .
v_call: TRBV4-1
j_call: TRBJ2-5
cdr3_aa: CTSSQETRQQETQYF
cdr3_nt: TGCACCAGCAGCCAAGAAACCCGACAGCAAGAGACCCAGTACTTC

cdr3_length: 15
clone_size: .
d_call: .
v_call: TRBV5-8
j_call: TRBJ2-7
cdr3_aa: CASSRGDIPAYEQYF
cdr3_nt: TGTGCCAGCAGCCGGGGTGACATACCTGCCTACGAGCAGTACTTC

cdr3_length: 13
clone_size: .
d_call: .
v_call: TRBV10-3
j_call: TRBJ2-1
cdr3_aa: CAISPGLQETQFF
cdr3_nt: TGTGCCATCAGTCCGGGGCTTCAAGAGACCCAGTTCTTC

cdr3_length: 17
clone_size: .
d_call: .
v_call: TRBV3-1
j_call: TRBJ1-4
cdr3_aa: CASSRKDAGPTNEKLFF
cdr3_nt: TGTGCCAGCAGCCGGAAAGATGCGGGGCCAACTAATGAAAAACTGTTTTTT

cdr3_length: 14
clone_size: few
d_call: .
v_call: TRBV7-3
j_call: TRBJ1-6
cdr3_aa: CASAESGGESPLHF
cdr3_nt: TGTGCCAGTGCGGAAAGTGGGGGGGAATCACCCCTCCACTTT

cdr3_length: 15
clone_size: .
d_call: TRBD1
v_call: TRBV7-2
j_call: TRBJ2-7
cdr3_aa: CASSLRGQASYEQYF
cdr3_nt: TGTGCCAGCAGCTTAAGGGGACAGGCGTCCTACGAGCAGTACTTC

cdr3_length: 14
clone_size: .
d_call: .
v_call: TRBV6-5
j_call: TRBJ1-1
cdr3_aa: CASTPQGLMVGAFF
cdr3_nt: TGTGCCAGCACCCCACAGGGTCTAATGGTCGGAGCTTTCTTT

cdr3_length: 16
clone_size: .
d_call: TRBD2
v_call: TRBV9
j_call: TRBJ2-3
cdr3_aa: CASSFGTSPSTDTQYF
cdr3_nt: TGTGCCAGCAGCTTCGGGACTAGCCCCAGCACAGATACGCAGTATTTT

cdr3_length: 13
clone_size: .
d_call: .
v_call: TRBV6-5
j_call: TRBJ1-4
cdr3_aa: CASRLLDGEKLFF
cdr3_nt: TGTGCCAGCAGACTCCTGGACGGTGAAAAACTGTTTTTT

cdr3_length: 12
clone_size: .
d_call: .
v_call: TRBV2
j_call: TRBJ2-3
cdr3_aa: CASSEWASAQYF
cdr3_nt: TGTGCCAGCAGTGAATGGGCGAGCGCGCAGTATTTT

cdr3_length: 13
clone_size: .
d_call: .
v_call: TRBV20-1
j_call: TRBJ1-2
cdr3_aa: CSTRPDSNYGYTF
cdr3_nt: TGCAGTACTAGGCCCGACAGTAACTATGGCTACACCTTC

cdr3_length: 12
clone_size: .
d_call: .
v_call: TRBV20-1
j_call: TRBJ2-1
cdr3_aa: CSARGVRNEQFF
cdr3_nt: TGCAGTGCGAGGGGGGTGCGCAATGAGCAGTTCTTC

cdr3_length: 12
clone_size: .
d_call: .
v_call: TRBV20-1
j_call: TRBJ2-7
cdr3_aa: CSATGATYEQYF
cdr3_nt: TGCAGTGCCACCGGGGCGACCTACGAGCAGTACTTC

cdr3_length: 16
clone_size: .
d_call: TRBD2
v_call: TRBV20-1
j_call: TRBJ2-5
cdr3_aa: CSANWATSGSVETQYF
cdr3_nt: TGCAGTGCCAATTGGGCCACTAGCGGGAGTGTGGAGACCCAGTACTTC

cdr3_length: 15
clone_size: few
d_call: .
v_call: TRBV5-1
j_call: TRBJ2-1
cdr3_aa: CASSLGLDYYNEQFF
cdr3_nt: TGCGCCAGCAGCTTGGGGTTAGATTACTACAATGAGCAGTTCTTC

cdr3_length: 16
clone_size: .
d_call: .
v_call: TRBV6-1
j_call: TRBJ1-4
cdr3_aa: CASSEAPIGKNEKLFF
cdr3_nt: TGTGCCAGCAGTGAAGCCCCGATTGGGAAAAATGAAAAACTGTTTTTT